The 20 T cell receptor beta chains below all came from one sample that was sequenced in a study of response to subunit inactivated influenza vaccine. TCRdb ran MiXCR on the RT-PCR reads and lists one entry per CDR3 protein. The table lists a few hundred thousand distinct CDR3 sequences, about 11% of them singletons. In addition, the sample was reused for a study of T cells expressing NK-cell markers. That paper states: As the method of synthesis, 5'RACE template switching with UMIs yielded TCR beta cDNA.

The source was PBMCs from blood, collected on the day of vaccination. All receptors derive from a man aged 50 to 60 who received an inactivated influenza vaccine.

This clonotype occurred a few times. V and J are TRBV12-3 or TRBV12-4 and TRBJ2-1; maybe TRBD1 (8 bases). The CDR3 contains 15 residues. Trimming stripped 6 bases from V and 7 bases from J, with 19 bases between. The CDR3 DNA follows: TGTGCCAGCAGAAAACAGGGGGGGATCTCGAATGAGCAGTTCTTC. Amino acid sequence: CASRKQGGISNEQFF.

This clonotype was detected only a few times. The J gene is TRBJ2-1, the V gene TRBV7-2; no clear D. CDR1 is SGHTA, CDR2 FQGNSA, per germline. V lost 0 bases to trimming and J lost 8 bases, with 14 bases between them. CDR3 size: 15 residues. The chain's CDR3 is CASSLARSGMDEQFF. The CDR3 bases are TGTGCCAGCAGCTTAGCCAGGTCTGGGATGGATGAGCAGTTCTTC. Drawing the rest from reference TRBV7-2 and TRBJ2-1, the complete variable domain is GAGVSQSPSNKVTEKGKDVELRCDPISGHTALYWYRQSLGQGLEFLIYFQGNSAPDKSGLPSDRFSAERTGGSVSTLTIQRTQQEDSAVYLCASSLARSGMDEQFFGPGTRLTVL.

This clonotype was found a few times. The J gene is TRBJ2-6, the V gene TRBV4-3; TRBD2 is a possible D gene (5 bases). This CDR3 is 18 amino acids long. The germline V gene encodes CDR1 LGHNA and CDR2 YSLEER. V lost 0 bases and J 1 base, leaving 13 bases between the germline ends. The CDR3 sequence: CASSQDWEMPSGANVLTF. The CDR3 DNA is TGCGCCAGCAGCCAAGATTGGGAGATGCCGTCTGGGGCCAACGTCCTGACTTTC.

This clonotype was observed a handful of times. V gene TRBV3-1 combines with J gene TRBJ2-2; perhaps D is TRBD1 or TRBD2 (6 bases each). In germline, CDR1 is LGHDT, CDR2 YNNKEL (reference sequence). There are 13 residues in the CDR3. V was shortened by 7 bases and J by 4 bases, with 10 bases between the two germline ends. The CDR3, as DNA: TGTGCCAGCACTGGGGGGCGCACCGGGGAGCTGTTTTTT. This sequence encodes CASTGGRTGELFF.

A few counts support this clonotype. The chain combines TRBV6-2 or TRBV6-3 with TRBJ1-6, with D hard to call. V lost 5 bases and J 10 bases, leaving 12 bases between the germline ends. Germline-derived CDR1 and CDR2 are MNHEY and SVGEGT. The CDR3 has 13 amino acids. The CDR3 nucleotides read TGTGCCAGCAGTGTGATGGCCAGATCACCCCTCCACTTT. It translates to CASSVMARSPLHF.

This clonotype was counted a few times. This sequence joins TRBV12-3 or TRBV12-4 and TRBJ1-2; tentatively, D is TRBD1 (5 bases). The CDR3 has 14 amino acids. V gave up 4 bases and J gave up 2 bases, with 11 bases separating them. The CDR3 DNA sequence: TGTGCCAGCAGTTCAGGGTACACGAACTATGGCTACACCTTC. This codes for CASSSGYTNYGYTF.

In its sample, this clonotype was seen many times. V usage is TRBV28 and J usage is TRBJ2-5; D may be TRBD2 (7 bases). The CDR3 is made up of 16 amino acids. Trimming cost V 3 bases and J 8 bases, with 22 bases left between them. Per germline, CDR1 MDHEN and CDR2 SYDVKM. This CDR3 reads CASSFASGGRGGTQYF. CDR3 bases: TGTGCCAGCAGTTTTGCATCGGGCGGGAGAGGGGGAACCCAGTACTTC.

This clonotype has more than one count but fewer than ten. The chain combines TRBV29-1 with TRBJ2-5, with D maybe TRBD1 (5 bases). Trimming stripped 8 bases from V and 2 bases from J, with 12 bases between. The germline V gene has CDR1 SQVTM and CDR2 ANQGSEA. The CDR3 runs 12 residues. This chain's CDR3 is CSQKTAQETQYF. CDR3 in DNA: TGCAGCCAAAAGACAGCGCAAGAGACCCAGTACTTC.

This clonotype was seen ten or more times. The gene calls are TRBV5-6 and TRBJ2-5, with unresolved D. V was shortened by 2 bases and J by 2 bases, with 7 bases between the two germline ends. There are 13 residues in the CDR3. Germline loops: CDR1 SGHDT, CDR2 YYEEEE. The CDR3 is CASSLQPQETQYF. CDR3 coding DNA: TGTGCCAGCAGCTTACAACCTCAAGAGACCCAGTACTTC.

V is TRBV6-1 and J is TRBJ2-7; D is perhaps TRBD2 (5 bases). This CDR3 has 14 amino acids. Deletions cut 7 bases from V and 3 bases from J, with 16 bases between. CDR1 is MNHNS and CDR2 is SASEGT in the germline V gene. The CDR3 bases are TGTGCCAGCATCGTAGAAGGAGGAAGCTACGAGCAGTACTTC. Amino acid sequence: CASIVEGGSYEQYF.

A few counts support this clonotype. The chain's CDR3 is CASSHLGEFPYEQYF. CDR3 coding DNA: TGTGCCAGCAGCCACTTAGGGGAGTTCCCCTACGAGCAGTACTTC. J is TRBJ2-7 and V is TRBV14; TRBD1 or TRBD2 may be the D gene (5 bases each). Germline CDR1 reads SGHDN; CDR2 reads FVKESK. Trimming removed 3 bases at V and 2 bases at J, with 14 bases between. This CDR3 comprises 15 residues.

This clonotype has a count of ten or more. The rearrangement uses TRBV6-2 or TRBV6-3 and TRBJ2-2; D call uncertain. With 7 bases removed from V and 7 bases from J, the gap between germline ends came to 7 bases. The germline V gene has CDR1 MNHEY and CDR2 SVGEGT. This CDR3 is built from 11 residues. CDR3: CASTTNGELFF. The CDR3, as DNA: TGTGCCAGCACAACGAACGGGGAGCTGTTTTTT.

Here the CDR3 reads CASSLARSGGSPLHF. CDR3 DNA: TGTGCCAGCAGCTTAGCGCGGTCAGGGGGATCACCCCTCCACTTT. This chain uses TRBV7-6 with TRBJ1-6, with 7 bases fitting TRBD1. The V and J ends lost 0 bases and 10 bases, in that order; junction bases with no gene match: 6. CDR3 size: 15 residues. In germline, CDR1 is SGHVS, CDR2 FNYEAQ.

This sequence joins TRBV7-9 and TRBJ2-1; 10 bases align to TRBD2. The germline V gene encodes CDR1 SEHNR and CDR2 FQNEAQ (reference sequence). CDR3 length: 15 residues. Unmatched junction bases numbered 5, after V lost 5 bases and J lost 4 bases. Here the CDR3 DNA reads TGTGCCAGCAGCCAATCTAGCGGGGGATACAATGAGCAGTTCTTC. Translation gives CASSQSSGGYNEQFF.

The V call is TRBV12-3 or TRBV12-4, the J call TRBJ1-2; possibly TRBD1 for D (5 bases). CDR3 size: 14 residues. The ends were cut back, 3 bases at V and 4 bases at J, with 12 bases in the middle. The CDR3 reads CASSFGGGGYGYTF. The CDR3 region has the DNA TGTGCCAGCAGTTTCGGGGGGGGTGGCTATGGCTACACCTTC.

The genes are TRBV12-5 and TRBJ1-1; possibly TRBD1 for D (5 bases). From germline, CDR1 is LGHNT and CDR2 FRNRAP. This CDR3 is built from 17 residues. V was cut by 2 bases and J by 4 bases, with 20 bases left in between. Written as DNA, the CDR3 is TGTGCTAGTGGTTTGTGGCAGGGAGGTTTGAGTGGCACTGAAGCTTTCTTT. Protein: CASGLWQGGLSGTEAFF.

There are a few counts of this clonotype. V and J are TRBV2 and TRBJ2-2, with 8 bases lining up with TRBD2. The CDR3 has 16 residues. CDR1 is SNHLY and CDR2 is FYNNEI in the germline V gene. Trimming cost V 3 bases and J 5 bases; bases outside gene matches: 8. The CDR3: CASSDESGRLTGELFF. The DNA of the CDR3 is TGTGCCAGCAGTGACGAGAGCGGGAGACTTACCGGGGAGCTGTTTTTT.

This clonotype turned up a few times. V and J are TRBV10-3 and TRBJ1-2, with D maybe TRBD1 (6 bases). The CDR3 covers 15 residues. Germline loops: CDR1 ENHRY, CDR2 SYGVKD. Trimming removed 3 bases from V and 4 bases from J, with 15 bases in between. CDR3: CAISELRGKSYGYTF. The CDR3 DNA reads TGTGCCATCAGTGAACTCAGGGGCAAGAGCTATGGCTACACCTTC.

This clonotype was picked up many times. CDR3 loop: CASSNLAGVSDTQYF. The CDR3, as DNA: TGTGCCAGCAGTAACTTAGCGGGAGTCTCAGATACGCAGTATTTT. The chain uses TRBV6-5 and TRBJ2-3; TRBD2 matches at 9 bases. The V gene's germline CDR1 is MNHEY and CDR2 SVGAGI. The CDR3 spans 15 residues. The V and J ends lost 5 bases and 4 bases, in that order; junction bases with no gene match: 7.

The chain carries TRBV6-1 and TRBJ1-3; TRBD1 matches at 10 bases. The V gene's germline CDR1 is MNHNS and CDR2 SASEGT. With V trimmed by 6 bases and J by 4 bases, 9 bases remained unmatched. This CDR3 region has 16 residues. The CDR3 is CASRHMGQGKGNTIYF. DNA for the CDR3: TGTGCCAGCAGGCACATGGGACAGGGGAAAGGAAACACCATATATTTT.